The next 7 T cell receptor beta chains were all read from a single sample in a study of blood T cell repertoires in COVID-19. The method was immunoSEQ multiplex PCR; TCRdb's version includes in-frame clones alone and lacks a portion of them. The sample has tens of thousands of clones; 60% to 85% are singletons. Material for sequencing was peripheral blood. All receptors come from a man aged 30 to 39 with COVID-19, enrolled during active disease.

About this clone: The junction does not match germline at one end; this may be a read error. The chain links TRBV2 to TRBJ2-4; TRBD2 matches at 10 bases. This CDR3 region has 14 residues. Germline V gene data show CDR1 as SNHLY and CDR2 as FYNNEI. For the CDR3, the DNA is TGTGCCAGCAACCTCGGACTAGCGGCGGGAATGAGGTATTTC. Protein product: CASNLGLAAGMRYF. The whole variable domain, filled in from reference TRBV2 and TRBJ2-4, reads EPEVTQTPSHQVTQMGQEVILRCVPISNHLYFYWYRQILGQKVEFLVSFYNNEISEKSEIFDDQFSVERPDGSNFTLKIRSTKLEDSAMYFCASNLGLAAGMRYFGAGTRLSVL.

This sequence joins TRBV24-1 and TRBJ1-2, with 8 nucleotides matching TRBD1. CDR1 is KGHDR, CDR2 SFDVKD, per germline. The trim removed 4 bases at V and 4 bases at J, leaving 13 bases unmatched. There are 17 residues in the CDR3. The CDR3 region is CATSDRGQERAFYGYTF. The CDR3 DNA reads TGTGCCACCAGTGACCGGGGACAGGAGAGGGCTTTCTATGGCTACACCTTC.

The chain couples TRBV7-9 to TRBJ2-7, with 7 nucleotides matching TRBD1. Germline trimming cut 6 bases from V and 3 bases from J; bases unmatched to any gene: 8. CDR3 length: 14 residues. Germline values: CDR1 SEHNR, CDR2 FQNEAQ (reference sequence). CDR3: CASRLTGNLYEQYF. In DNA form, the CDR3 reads TGTGCCAGCAGATTGACAGGGAATCTCTACGAGCAGTACTTC.

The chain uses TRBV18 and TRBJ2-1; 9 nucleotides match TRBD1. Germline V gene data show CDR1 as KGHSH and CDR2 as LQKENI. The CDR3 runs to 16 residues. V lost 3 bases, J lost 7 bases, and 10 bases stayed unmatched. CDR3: CASSPFPGTGRNEQFF. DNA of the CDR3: TGTGCCAGCTCACCGTTTCCCGGGACAGGGAGAAATGAGCAGTTCTTC.

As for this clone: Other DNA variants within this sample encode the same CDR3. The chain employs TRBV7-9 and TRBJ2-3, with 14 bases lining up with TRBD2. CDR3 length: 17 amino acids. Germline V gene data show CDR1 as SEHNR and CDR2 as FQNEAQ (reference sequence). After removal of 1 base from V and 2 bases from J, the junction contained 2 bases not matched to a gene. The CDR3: CASSLGLAGGFTDTQYF. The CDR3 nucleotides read TGTGCCAGCAGCTTAGGACTAGCGGGGGGGTTCACAGATACGCAGTATTTT. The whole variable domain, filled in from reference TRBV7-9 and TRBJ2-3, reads DTGVSQNPRHKITKRGQNVTFRCDPISEHNRLYWYRQTLGQGPEFLTYFQNEAQLEKSRLLSDRFSAERPKGSFSTLEIQRTEQGDSAMYLCASSLGLAGGFTDTQYFGPGTRLTVL.

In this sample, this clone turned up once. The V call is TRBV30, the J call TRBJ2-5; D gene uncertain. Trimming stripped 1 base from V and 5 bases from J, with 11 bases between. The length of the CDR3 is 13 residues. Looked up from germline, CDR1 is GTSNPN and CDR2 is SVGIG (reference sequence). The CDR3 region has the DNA TGTGCCTGGAGTGATGGCGGCTGGGAGACCCAGTACTTC. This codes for CAWSDGGWETQYF.

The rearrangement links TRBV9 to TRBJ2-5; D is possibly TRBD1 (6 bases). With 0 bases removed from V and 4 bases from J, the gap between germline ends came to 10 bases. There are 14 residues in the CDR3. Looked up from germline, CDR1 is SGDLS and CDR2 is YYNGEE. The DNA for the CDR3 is TGTGCCAGCAGCGTAGGGACAGTAGGAGAGACCCAGTACTTC. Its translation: CASSVGTVGETQYF.